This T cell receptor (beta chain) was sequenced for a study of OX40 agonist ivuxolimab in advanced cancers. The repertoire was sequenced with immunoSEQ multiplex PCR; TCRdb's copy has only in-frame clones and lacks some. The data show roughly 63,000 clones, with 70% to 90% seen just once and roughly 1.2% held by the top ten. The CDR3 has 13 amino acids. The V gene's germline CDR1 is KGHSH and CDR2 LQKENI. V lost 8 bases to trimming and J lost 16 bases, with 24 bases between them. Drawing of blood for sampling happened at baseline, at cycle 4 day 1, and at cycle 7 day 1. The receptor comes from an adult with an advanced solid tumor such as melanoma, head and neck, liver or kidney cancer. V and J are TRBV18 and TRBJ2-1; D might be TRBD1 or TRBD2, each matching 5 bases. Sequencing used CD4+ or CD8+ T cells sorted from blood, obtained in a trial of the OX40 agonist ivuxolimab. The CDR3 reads CASAPGSEGTLFF. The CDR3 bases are TGTGCCAGCGCTCCAGGGAGTGAGGGCACCCTTTTCTTC.